This T cell receptor (beta chain) was profiled in a study of Ad26.COV2.S vaccination and SARS-CoV-2 variants. For the study at large: In the study, Ad26.COV2.S was injected intramuscularly once, or twice 56 days apart.

Study-wide results and caveats: Responses of T cells in total may have been underestimated by the TCR breadth and depth analyses. Participants given vaccine showed non-spike TCR breadth similar to that of placebo recipients.

Germline values: CDR1 SGHKS, CDR2 YYEKEE (reference sequence). V was shortened by 4 bases and J by 1 base, with 14 bases between the two germline ends. This CDR3 is 15 amino acids long. TCRdb keeps only in-frame clones here, not all; method: immunoSEQ multiplex PCR. The sample includes 500,000 or so clones, 89% of them seen just once. Treatment in this sample: 19 received Ad26.COV2.S at low or high dose, single or two shots; about 5 received placebo; per-sample allocation not given. The study sampled participants on day 63 after the first vaccine or placebo injection. The sample came from a Boston adult aged 18-55 years. As to this clone: The antigen is not known.

The clonotype originates from a person between 18 and 65 years old who received the Ad26.COV2.S COVID-19 vaccine or a placebo. This chain uses TRBV5-5 with TRBJ1-1; D might be TRBD1 (6 bases). This specimen consisted of peripheral blood, obtained in a trial of Ad26.COV2.S vaccine versus placebo. CDR3 nucleotide sequence: TGTGCCAGCAGCCCGCCGGGGGCCTGGAACACTGAAGCTTTCTTT. This translates into CASSPPGAWNTEAFF.